The 32 T cell receptor beta chains below were found in one sample sequenced in a study of T cells expressing NK-cell markers. TCRdb reworked the 5' RACE reads into one entry per CDR3 protein, no DNA. The listing contains about 260,000 distinct CDR3 sequences. Input material: blood T cells: a sorted CD56 or NKG2C T cell subset, CD4+ or CD8+ T cells, or bulk PBMC T cells (not recorded which). Receptors originate from a woman aged 18-70 years in good health.

J is TRBJ2-3 and V is TRBV15; TCRdb calls TRBD1, which cannot be checked without DNA. From germline, CDR1 is LNHNV and CDR2 YYDKDF (reference sequence). The CDR3 consists of 16 residues. The CDR3 loop reads CATSGGPGQSTDTQYF.

The rearrangement uses TRBV12-3 or TRBV12-4 and TRBJ1-4; TCRdb outputs TRBD1, but without DNA this stays unchecked. This CDR3 contains 13 residues. The CDR3 region is CASRFDRVEKLFF.

The CDR3 region is CASSLVQDTGELFF. The chain couples TRBV12-3 or TRBV12-4 to TRBJ2-2. CDR3 length: 14 amino acids.

The rearrangement links TRBV28 to TRBJ2-1. Germline V gives CDR1 MDHEN, CDR2 SYDVKM. This CDR3 has 14 amino acids. The CDR3 loop reads CASRKDSSYNEQFF.

The chain has TRBV6-1 and TRBJ2-1. The CDR3 contains 17 residues. CDR1 is MNHNS and CDR2 is SASEGT in the germline V gene. This chain's CDR3 is CASSEGGGGSRSNEQFF.

V and J are TRBV18 and TRBJ2-7; TCRdb's D call, TRBD2, is unchecked because there is no DNA. Germline lookup yields CDR1 KGHSH and CDR2 LQKENI. CDR3 length: 15 amino acids. The CDR3 protein is CASSPTSGSSYEQYF.

The CDR3 protein is CASSEGQGFPHEQFF. The rearrangement uses TRBV10-1 and TRBJ2-1; TCRdb gives TRBD1 as the D gene, but with no DNA this cannot be confirmed. CDR1 and CDR2 (germline): WNHNN, SYGVQD (reference sequence). The CDR3 is 15 amino acids.

The gene calls are TRBV4-3 and TRBJ1-1. This CDR3 region has 15 residues. Germline V gene lookup returns CDR1 LGHNA and CDR2 YSLEER. The CDR3 sequence is CASSQGGGRGTEAFF.

The chain combines TRBV11-2 with TRBJ2-1; lacking DNA, the TRBD2 call made by TCRdb goes unchecked. The CDR3 runs 18 residues. Germline V gene lookup returns CDR1 SGHAT and CDR2 FQNNGV. The CDR3 sequence is CASSLVSGTSGRGNEQFF. Full variable domain (missing parts from reference TRBV11-2 and TRBJ2-1): EAGVAQSPRYKIIEKRQSVAFWCNPISGHATLYWYQQILGQGPKLLIQFQNNGVVDDSQLPKDRFSAERLKGVDSTLKIQPAKLEDSAVYLCASSLVSGTSGRGNEQFFGPGTRLTVL.

The chain combines TRBV5-1 with TRBJ2-5; TCRdb proposes TRBD2, but this gene call is untestable without DNA. Germline values: CDR1 SGHRS, CDR2 YFSETQ. This CDR3 is 17 amino acids long. The CDR3 is CASSLGLAGWAGETQYF.

V is TRBV5-1 and J is TRBJ2-6; TCRdb's D gene call, TRBD1, goes unchecked for lack of DNA. This CDR3 is 14 amino acids long. The germline V gene encodes CDR1 SGHRS and CDR2 YFSETQ. The CDR3 here is CASSQGTGANVLTF. Using reference TRBV5-1 and TRBJ2-6 for the parts outside the CDR3, the full variable domain is KAGVTQTPRYLIKTRGQQVTLSCSPISGHRSVSWYQQTPGQGLQFLFEYFSETQRNKGNFPGRFSGRQFSNSRSEMNVSTLELGDSALYLCASSQGTGANVLTFGAGSRLTVL.

The V and J genes are TRBV6-2 or TRBV6-3 and TRBJ2-2; without DNA, the TCRdb call of TRBD1 cannot be checked. CDR3 size: 15 residues. Per germline, CDR1 MNHEY and CDR2 SVGEGT. The CDR3 sequence: CASSSRATGTGELFF.

This chain uses TRBV24-1 with TRBJ2-1. The length of the CDR3 is 13 residues. Germline V gives CDR1 KGHDR, CDR2 SFDVKD. The CDR3 here is CATSDPSYNEQFF.

This chain connects TRBV18 to TRBJ1-5. This CDR3 has 14 residues. Germline V lookup: CDR1 KGHSH, CDR2 LQKENI. Here the CDR3 reads CASSQQKENQPQHF. Variable domain in full (rest from reference TRBV18 and TRBJ1-5): NAGVMQNPRHLVRRRGQEARLRCSPMKGHSHVYWYRQLPEEGLKFMVYLQKENIIDESGMPKERFSAEFPKEGPSILRIQQVVRGDSAAYFCASSQQKENQPQHFGDGTRLSIL.

J is TRBJ1-2 and V is TRBV5-1; TCRdb returns TRBD1, unconfirmable since there is no DNA. Germline assignment: CDR1 SGHRS and CDR2 YFSETQ. There are 13 residues in the CDR3. CDR3 in amino acids: CASSQGNNYGYTF.

The V and J genes are TRBV6-5 and TRBJ1-2. The V gene's germline CDR1 is MNHEY and CDR2 SVGAGI. The CDR3 is made up of 12 amino acids. The CDR3 reads CASSSRDSGYTF.

The rearrangement uses TRBV6-5 and TRBJ2-1; the D call of TRBD2 rests on TCRdb alone, since no DNA is present to check it. The CDR3 has 18 residues. Germline V gene sequence: CDR1 MNHEY, CDR2 SVGAGI. CDR3 protein: CASSSRTSGRAYYNEQFF.

CDR3 protein: CASSQGGLYEQYF. This chain joins TRBV3-1 and TRBJ2-7; the TCRdb D gene call, TRBD2, has no DNA to confirm it. Germline V gene sequence: CDR1 LGHDT, CDR2 YNNKEL (reference sequence). There are 13 residues in the CDR3.

This chain joins TRBV12-3 or TRBV12-4 and TRBJ2-5. CDR3 length: 13 residues. This CDR3 reads CASSFGLAETQYF.

The J gene is TRBJ2-5, the V gene TRBV20-1; no DNA is available, so the TRBD1 call from TCRdb remains unchecked. Germline V lookup: CDR1 DFQATT, CDR2 SNEGSKA (reference sequence). The length of the CDR3 is 14 residues. This CDR3 reads CSASLLGVSETQYF.

The gene calls are TRBV18 and TRBJ1-1; absent DNA, TCRdb's TRBD1 call cannot be checked. The germline gives CDR1 KGHSH, CDR2 LQKENI. This CDR3 is 16 amino acids long. The CDR3 is CASSPPTGTLNTEAFF.

The rearrangement uses TRBV20-1 and TRBJ2-1; TCRdb reports TRBD1, a call that lacks DNA to check it against. Germline CDR1 DFQATT, CDR2 SNEGSKA (reference sequence). CDR3 length equals 14 residues. The CDR3: CSARRGPAYNEQFF.

This chain links TRBV7-2 with TRBJ2-3; without DNA, the TCRdb call of TRBD1 cannot be checked. The CDR3 loop spans 14 amino acids. From germline, CDR1 is SGHTA and CDR2 FQGNSA. The CDR3: CASSLSSGLDTQYF. Supplemented by reference TRBV7-2 and TRBJ2-3, the full variable domain reads GAGVSQSPSNKVTEKGKDVELRCDPISGHTALYWYRQSLGQGLEFLIYFQGNSAPDKSGLPSDRFSAERTGGSVSTLTIQRTQQEDSAVYLCASSLSSGLDTQYFGPGTRLTVL.

V is TRBV28 and J is TRBJ2-6; TCRdb's D call of TRBD1 is untestable without DNA. Germline CDR1 reads MDHEN; CDR2 reads SYDVKM. The CDR3 covers 16 residues. The chain's CDR3 is CASNTGGASGANVLTF.

The V gene is TRBV11-2, the J gene TRBJ2-7; TCRdb's assignment of TRBD1 cannot be checked, as there is no DNA. The CDR3 spans 15 residues. CDR1 SGHAT and CDR2 FQNNGV come from the germline V gene. CDR3 region: CASSLDRGGAYEQYF.

The chain is built from TRBV7-6 and TRBJ2-5; the D gene TCRdb calls, TRBD2, cannot be checked with no DNA. This CDR3 has 14 residues. In germline, CDR1 is SGHVS, CDR2 FNYEAQ. The CDR3 is CASNVLAGDETQYF.

The chain joins TRBV4-2 to TRBJ2-1; TCRdb gives TRBD2 as the D gene, but with no DNA this cannot be confirmed. CDR3 size: 17 residues. The germline gives CDR1 LGHNA, CDR2 YNFKEQ. The CDR3 loop is CASSQDLTSGRGGEQFF.

The V gene is TRBV15, the J gene TRBJ2-5; the D gene TCRdb calls, TRBD2, cannot be checked with no DNA. Germline V CDR1 and CDR2: LNHNV, YYDKDF (reference sequence). The CDR3 totals 16 residues. The CDR3 sequence: CATSRSSAGGQETQYF.

The chain combines TRBV6-2 or TRBV6-3 with TRBJ2-3; with no DNA, the TCRdb D assignment of TRBD1 cannot be verified. The germline CDR1 and CDR2 sequences are MNHEY and SVGEGT. The CDR3 totals 15 residues. The CDR3 sequence: CASTHAGDPVDTQYF.

The CDR3 is CASSPRDRISGANVLTF. This chain uses TRBV7-8 with TRBJ2-6; lacking DNA, the TRBD1 call made by TCRdb goes unchecked. The V gene's germline CDR1 is SGHVS and CDR2 FQNEAQ. This CDR3 is built from 17 residues.

The gene calls are TRBV9 and TRBJ2-1. CDR3 length equals 16 residues. From germline, CDR1 is SGDLS and CDR2 YYNGEE. The chain's CDR3 is CASSVGGEGYMVLQFF. Looking up the rest from reference TRBV9 and TRBJ2-1 gives the full variable domain: DSGVTQTPKHLITATGQRVTLRCSPRSGDLSVYWYQQSLDQGLQFLIQYYNGEERAKGNILERFSAQQFPDLHSELNLSSLELGDSALYFCASSVGGEGYMVLQFFGPGTRLTVL.

The chain has TRBV4-1 and TRBJ1-3. CDR1 and CDR2 (germline): MGHRA, YSYEKL. The CDR3 totals 16 residues. This CDR3 reads CASSRVGRHSGNTIYF.